This is a list of T cell receptor beta chains from one sample in a study of identical twins. TCRdb fed the 5' RACE reads into MiXCR, producing one record per CDR3 protein. The repertoire includes under 250,000 distinct CDR3 sequences, 7.5% of them detected once, and 1.9% sits in the top ten. The sample was also linked to a second study, of yellow fever vaccine responses in identical twins.

The sequenced material came from memory (CD45RO+) T cells sorted from blood. These receptors all stem from a woman in her late teens or twenties in good health. Each CDR3 is given with its conserved first and last residue. The order of the fields is J gene, clone size, D gene, V gene, CDR3 DNA, CDR3 protein. The D gene is left open where the match is weak. Clone size is not always given. Where it is, it says once, few, many or a class for expanded clones.

TRBJ2-1	.	.	TRBV6-4	TGTGCCAGCAGTGTTTTGGCCTCCCCCTACAATGAGCAGTTCTTC	CASSVLASPYNEQFF
TRBJ2-1	many	TRBD1	TRBV15	TGTGCCACCAGCAAAGACGCCGGGACAGGGGGGTATGAGCAGTTCTTC	CATSKDAGTGGYEQFF
TRBJ1-2	.	TRBD1	TRBV7-9	TGTGCCAGCACCAATCGGACAGGTTATGGCTACACCTTC	CASTNRTGYGYTF
TRBJ1-4	many	TRBD1	TRBV27	TGTGCCAGCAGTTTTTGGGGACAGGAGATAACAACTAATGAAAAACTGTTTTTT	CASSFWGQEITTNEKLFF
TRBJ2-2	many	TRBD2	TRBV6-4	TGTGCCAGCAGCGCGACTAGCTTGGGCACCGGGGAGCTGTTTTTT	CASSATSLGTGELFF
TRBJ2-7	few	TRBD2	TRBV9	TGTGCCAGCAGCCCTGGAGTAGCGGGCTCCTACGAGCAGTACTTC	CASSPGVAGSYEQYF
TRBJ2-7	many	.	TRBV5-1	TGCGCCAGCAGCTTGACGGAGGGCAGTTCCTACGAGCAGTACTTC	CASSLTEGSSYEQYF
TRBJ2-7	many	.	TRBV7-2	TGTGCCAGCAGCGACTGGCTTGGGCGGACTTCCTACGAGCAGTACTTC	CASSDWLGRTSYEQYF
TRBJ2-2	few	.	TRBV12-3/TRBV12-4	TGTGCCAGCAGTTTTCGGAACACCGGGGAGCTGTTTTTT	CASSFRNTGELFF
TRBJ1-6	few	.	TRBV6-5	TGTGCCAGCAGTTACTCTTCACTCTATAATTCACCCCTCCACTTT	CASSYSSLYNSPLHF
TRBJ1-3	many	.	TRBV7-2	TGTGCCAGCGGTGTGGGGGGCTCTGGAAACACCATATATTTT	CASGVGGSGNTIYF
TRBJ1-2	few	TRBD1	TRBV15	TGTGCCACCAGCAACAGGTGGGGGACAGCAAACTATGGCTACACCTTC	CATSNRWGTANYGYTF
TRBJ1-2	many	TRBD1	TRBV7-8	TGTGCCAGCAGCTTAGCGTTGACAGGGGGGGGTGGCTACACCTTC	CASSLALTGGGGYTF
TRBJ2-3	.	.	TRBV3-1	TGTGCCAGCAGCCAAGTTCCCCTAGCCGCGGATACGCAGTATTTT	CASSQVPLAADTQYF
TRBJ2-1	.	TRBD2	TRBV5-6	TGTGCCAGCAGCTTGTCACTAGCGGCCTACAATGAGCAGTTCTTC	CASSLSLAAYNEQFF
TRBJ2-2	few	TRBD2	TRBV20-1	TGCAGTGCTTATTTCGGACTAGCGGGAAGAACCGGGGAGCTGTTTTTT	CSAYFGLAGRTGELFF
TRBJ2-3	many	TRBD1	TRBV7-2	TGTGCCAGCAGCTTAGTCGGGACAGGGGGCTTTCTAGATACGCAGTATTTT	CASSLVGTGGFLDTQYF
TRBJ2-2	few	TRBD1	TRBV4-2	TGTGCCAGCAGCCGCGGGACAGGGGTGGGCACCGGGGAGCTGTTTTTT	CASSRGTGVGTGELFF
TRBJ2-5	.	TRBD2	TRBV13	TGTGCCAGCAGCATAGAGCGGGAGGCGGAGACCCAGTACTTC	CASSIEREAETQYF
TRBJ2-1	.	TRBD2	TRBV20-1	TGCAGTGCGAGCGGGAGAGTGGCCAATGAGCAGTTCTTC	CSASGRVANEQFF
TRBJ2-5	.	TRBD1	TRBV6-1	TGTGCCAGCACCTCGGGACAGGGGGCAGTCACCCAGTACTTC	CASTSGQGAVTQYF
TRBJ2-3	many	.	TRBV4-3	TGCGCCAGCAGCCAAGATGGGGATACGCAGTATTTT	CASSQDGDTQYF
TRBJ1-2	.	TRBD1	TRBV4-1	TGCGCCAGCAGCCAAGATCTAGGATCATACTTTGGACAGGCCAATGGCTACACCTTC	CASSQDLGSYFGQANGYTF
TRBJ2-6	few	.	TRBV5-5	TGTGCCAGCAGCCTGACAGACTCTGGGGCCAACGTCCTGACTTTC	CASSLTDSGANVLTF
TRBJ2-2	.	TRBD2	TRBV12-3/TRBV12-4	TGTGCCACCAGTTTAGCGGGGAGCACCGGGGAGCTGTTTTTT	CATSLAGSTGELFF
TRBJ2-1	many	TRBD2	TRBV12-3/TRBV12-4	TGTGCCAGCAGCCCGGGACTAGCTAACAATGAGCAGTTCTTC	CASSPGLANNEQFF
TRBJ1-4	.	.	TRBV18	TGTGCCAGCTCACCCGGGGAGGCAAAACTGTTTTTT	CASSPGEAKLFF
TRBJ2-7	.	TRBD2	TRBV7-2	TGTGCCAGCAGCTTAGTGGGAGTAGCGGGGGTCGAGCAGTACTTC	CASSLVGVAGVEQYF
TRBJ2-3	few	.	TRBV7-6	TGTGCCAGCAGCTTAAAGTCCAGATATAGCACAGATACGCAGTATTTT	CASSLKSRYSTDTQYF
TRBJ1-1	.	.	TRBV5-6	TGTGCCAGCAGCTTGGGTCCGGTGGGGAGCAGTGAAGCTTTCTTT	CASSLGPVGSSEAFF
TRBJ2-1	few	TRBD2	TRBV12-3/TRBV12-4	TGTGCCAGCAGTTTAAGCGGGAGGGTTGAGCAGTTCTTC	CASSLSGRVEQFF
TRBJ2-2	many	.	TRBV7-2	TGTGCCAGCAGCTTACCGGTTACTTACACCGGGGAGCTGTTTTTT	CASSLPVTYTGELFF
TRBJ1-5	few	.	TRBV2	TGTGCCAGCAGTGGGGGGCCAAATCAGCCCCAGCATTTT	CASSGGPNQPQHF
TRBJ2-4	.	TRBD1	TRBV27	TGTGCCAGCAGTTCGGGACAGAAACTAGCCAAAAACATTCAGTACTTC	CASSSGQKLAKNIQYF
TRBJ1-1	.	.	TRBV12-3/TRBV12-4	TGTGCCAGCAGACCTAATAAGGGGACCCCGAACACTGAAGCTTTCTTT	CASRPNKGTPNTEAFF
TRBJ1-1	few	.	TRBV6-5	TGTGCCAGCCGGACCTGGGAAACTGAAGCTTTCTTT	CASRTWETEAFF
TRBJ1-5	many	.	TRBV4-2	TGTGCCAGCAGCCAAGGGACAGTCTCGCCGCCACAGCCCCAGCATTTT	CASSQGTVSPPQPQHF
TRBJ2-2	few	.	TRBV3-1	TGTGCCAGCAGCTCGGGACCAAACACCGGGGAGCTGATTTTT	CASSSGPNTGELIF
TRBJ1-1	many	.	TRBV7-2	TGTGCCAGCAGCCTAATGAACACTGAAGCTTTCTTT	CASSLMNTEAFF
TRBJ2-3	.	TRBD2	TRBV27	TGTGCCAGCAGTTTGGTAGCGGGAAGCCCCACAGATACGCAGTATTTT	CASSLVAGSPTDTQYF
TRBJ2-5	few	.	TRBV2	TGTGCCAGCAATATCTGGGAGAGCGAGACCCAGTACTTC	CASNIWESETQYF
TRBJ1-2	many	.	TRBV12-3/TRBV12-4	TGTGCCAGCAGCCTAGACAGAAACTATGGCTACACCTTC	CASSLDRNYGYTF
TRBJ2-7	few	TRBD1	TRBV29-1	TGCAGCGTTGCCGTGTTCCGTGGGGGACAGGGACTTCGTGAGCAGTACTTC	CSVAVFRGGQGLREQYF
TRBJ2-3	many	TRBD2	TRBV5-1	TGCGCCAGCAGCTTGGCCCTCTCTAGCGGGGTGATCACAGATACGCAGTATTTT	CASSLALSSGVITDTQYF
TRBJ2-3	.	.	TRBV18	TGTGCCAGCTCACCACCGACAGAAAAAAGCACAGATACGCAGTATTTT	CASSPPTEKSTDTQYF
TRBJ2-1	many	TRBD2	TRBV20-1	TGCAGTGCTCCTGGTAGCGGGGGAATCTACAATGAGCAGTTCTTC	CSAPGSGGIYNEQFF
TRBJ1-2	few	.	TRBV5-1	TGCGCCAGCAGCCCAGGGGACGGCCACTATGGCTACACCTTC	CASSPGDGHYGYTF
TRBJ2-3	many	TRBD2	TRBV12-3/TRBV12-4	TGTGCCAGCAGTGCTACCGGGACTAGCGGTTTTCCTAGCACAGATACGCAGTATTTT	CASSATGTSGFPSTDTQYF
TRBJ2-2	.	TRBD1	TRBV2	TGTGCCAGTTCCCGACAGGGGGCGAACACCGGGGAGCTGTTTTTT	CASSRQGANTGELFF
TRBJ1-6	.	.	TRBV7-2	TGTGCCAGCGCGGGACCTACGTATAATTCACCCCTCCACTTT	CASAGPTYNSPLHF
TRBJ2-7	.	TRBD1	TRBV12-3/TRBV12-4	TGTGCCAGCAGTACCCGGCCGGGACAAGGGGGCCTCGAGCAGTACTTC	CASSTRPGQGGLEQYF